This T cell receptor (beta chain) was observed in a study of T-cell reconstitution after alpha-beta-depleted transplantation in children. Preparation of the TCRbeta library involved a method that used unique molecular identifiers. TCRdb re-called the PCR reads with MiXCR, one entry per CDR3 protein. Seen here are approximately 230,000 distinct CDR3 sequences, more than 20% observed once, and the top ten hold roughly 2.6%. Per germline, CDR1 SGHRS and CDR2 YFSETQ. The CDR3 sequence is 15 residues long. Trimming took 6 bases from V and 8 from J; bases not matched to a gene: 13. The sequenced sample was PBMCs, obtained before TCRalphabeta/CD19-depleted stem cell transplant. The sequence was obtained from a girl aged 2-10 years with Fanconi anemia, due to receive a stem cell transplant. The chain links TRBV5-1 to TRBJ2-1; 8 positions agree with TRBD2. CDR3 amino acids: CASNRGGPIGHEQFF. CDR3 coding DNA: TGCGCCAGCAACCGGGGGGGGCCTATTGGCCATGAGCAGTTCTTC.